This T cell receptor beta chain was obtained from a study of identical twins. Points from the study as a whole: Cross-sectional statistics underpinned the conclusions; the same donors were not followed.

TCRdb independently ran MiXCR on the 5' RACE reads; one entry per CDR3 protein. Found here are some 250,000 distinct CDR3 sequences, roughly 12% of them singletons; the top ten hold approximately 4%. Comments on this clonotype: The antigen is undetermined.

The junction had 2 bases not matched to a gene; V was cut back by 1 base and J by 5 bases. The CDR3 extends over 13 amino acids. CDR1 and CDR2 (germline): SGHTA, FQGNSA. This sample also belongs to another study, concerning yellow fever vaccine responses in identical twins.

This rearrangement joins TRBV7-2 to TRBJ2-7, with 7 bases that match TRBD1. This TCR was recovered from a woman aged 18-29 years in good health. Sequencing was done on a sample of memory (CD45RO+) T cells sorted from blood. CDR3 in DNA: TGTGCCAGCAGCTTAGACAGGGGCCACGAGCAGTACTTC. The encoded protein is CASSLDRGHEQYF.